This TCR beta chain is drawn from a study of blood T cell repertoires in COVID-19 (dated by TCRdb to 2019 to 2021). With respect to the entire study: Samples from collaborators originated in the United States, Italy and Spain and spanned both the acute and convalescent phases of COVID-19. Sample metadata almost always included a de-identified subject ID, COVID-19 status, age in years and sex. HLA class I and class II types, where available, came from metadata supplied by the sample provider rather than from assay-based typing. A freely available public database, intended as a resource for researchers studying the immune response to SARS-CoV-2, is where the repertoires were released. The material from the prospective study consisted of cDNA or gDNA derived from T cells, B-cell-depleted T cells, or PBMCs. Deeply sampled blood TCRbeta repertoires from subjects exposed to, actively infected with, or recovered from COVID-19 were included in the dataset. Samples came from the ongoing ImmuneRACE study (first 160 participants) plus 1,254 subjects from 6 global collaborators. Study-wide conclusions, independent of this receptor: The quantity of clinical and demographic metadata differed by source and by participant and was supplied without curation.

Concerning this clone itself: The specificity of this receptor is unknown. Qualities for individual bases were not recorded, and no much larger clone is one base off.

CDR1 MGHRA and CDR2 YSYEKL were looked up in the germline V gene. V drops 0 bases and J drops 2 bases, leaving 14 bases in between. The CDR3 runs 16 residues from the cysteine to the phenylalanine. Only the CDR3 part of the read is kept: 48 bases, read in frame from the first base. Each collaborating institution followed its own protocols to collect whole blood in K2EDTA tubes. For TCRbeta analysis, collaborator samples were shipped as frozen whole blood, as isolated PBMCs, or as DNA extracted from either sample type. TCRbeta CDR3 regions were amplified from genomic DNA by means of the immunoSEQ Assay, a bias-controlled multiplex PCR. Regarding the original processing steps: The number of nucleated cells in each sample was estimated by amplification of reference gene primers within the assay. Sequence reads were collapsed and filtered to measure the absolute abundance of every unique TCRbeta CDR3 rearrangement. For each sample, productive Simpson clonality was calculated by taking the square root of Simpson's diversity index across productive rearrangements. Imported from immuneACCESS, the table was reduced by TCRdb to in-frame sequences with V and J called. These copies leave out some clones; in studies compared against another copy, an unresolved V gene accounts for under half, and the cause of the remainder is not known. Clone size and V and J calls were adopted from that table, with D and trimming inferred from the DNA. The sample profile shows about 120,000 clones; 82% of them were found once. The biggest ten clones account for 3.5% to 5.5% of the sample.

The V and J genes are TRBV4-1 and TRBJ2-7; the D gene lacks a confident call. Sequenced input: peripheral blood. This receptor was obtained from a woman aged 70-85 years with acute or convalescent COVID-19. CDR3 loop: CASSQEGARLTYEQYF. In nucleotides, the sequence is TGCGCCAGCAGCCAAGAGGGCGCACGGCTAACCTACGAGCAGTACTTC.